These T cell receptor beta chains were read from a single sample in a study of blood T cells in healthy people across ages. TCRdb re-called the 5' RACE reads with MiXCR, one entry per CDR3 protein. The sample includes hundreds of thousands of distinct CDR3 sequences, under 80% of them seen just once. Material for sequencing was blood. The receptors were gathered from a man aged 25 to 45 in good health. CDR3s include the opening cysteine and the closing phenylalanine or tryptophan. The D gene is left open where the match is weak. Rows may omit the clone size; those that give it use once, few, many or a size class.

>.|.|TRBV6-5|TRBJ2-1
TGTGCCAGCAGTTATCGCCCTGTGTGGTACAATGAGCAGTTCTTC
CASSYRPVWYNEQFF
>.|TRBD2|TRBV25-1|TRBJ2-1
TGTGCCAGCAGTGAATCGCGGGGGTCGACGAATGGGCAGTTCTTC
CASSESRGSTNGQFF
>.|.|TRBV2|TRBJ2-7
TGTGCCAGCAGTGGGACAGTCACACCCGAGCAGTACTTC
CASSGTVTPEQYF
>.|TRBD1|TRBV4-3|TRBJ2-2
TGCGCCAGCAGTCACTGGGACAGGGGGGACACCGGGGAGCTGTTTTTT
CASSHWDRGDTGELFF
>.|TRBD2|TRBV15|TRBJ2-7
TGTGCCACCAGCAGGGGACTAGCGGGACCCTACGAGCAGTACTTC
CATSRGLAGPYEQYF
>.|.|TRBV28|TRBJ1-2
TGTGCCAGCAGTTTAGGCGCAGTCCCTAACTATGGCTACACCTTC
CASSLGAVPNYGYTF
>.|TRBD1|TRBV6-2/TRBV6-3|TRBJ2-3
TGTGCCAGCAGTTACCCGGACAGGACGCAGTATTTT
CASSYPDRTQYF
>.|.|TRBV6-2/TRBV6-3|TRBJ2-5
TGTGCCAGCAGTACCCGGGACTACCAAGAGACCCAGTACTTC
CASSTRDYQETQYF
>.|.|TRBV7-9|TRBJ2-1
TGTGCCACTCAAGAGGGCAGTGAGCAGTTCTTC
CATQEGSEQFF
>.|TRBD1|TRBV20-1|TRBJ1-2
TGCAGTGCTAGAGATAGTTCGGCAGGGGGTGGCTACACCTTC
CSARDSSAGGGYTF
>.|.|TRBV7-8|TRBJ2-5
TGTGCCAGCAGCTTATCCAGGGTTAAAGAGACCCAGTACTTC
CASSLSRVKETQYF
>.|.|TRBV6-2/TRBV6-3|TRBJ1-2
TGTGCCAGCAGTTTGTCGACGGTACTTCTATATGGCTACACCTTC
CASSLSTVLLYGYTF
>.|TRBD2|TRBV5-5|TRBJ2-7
TGTGCCAGCAGCTTCGGACTAGCGGGGCGGGAGCAGTACTTC
CASSFGLAGREQYF
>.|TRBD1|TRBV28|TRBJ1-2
TGTGCCAGCAGACGACAGGGATCCGGTCCTAACTATGGCTACACCTTC
CASRRQGSGPNYGYTF
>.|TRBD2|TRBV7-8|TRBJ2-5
TGTGCCAGCAGTGTTAGCGGGAACTTCGGGCAGTACTTC
CASSVSGNFGQYF
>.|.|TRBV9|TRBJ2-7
TGTGCCAGCAGCGTAGGAGGGATGGGCTACGAGCAGTACTTC
CASSVGGMGYEQYF
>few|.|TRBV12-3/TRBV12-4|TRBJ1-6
TGTGCCAGCAGTTTAAGGGGTTATTCACCCCTCCACTTT
CASSLRGYSPLHF
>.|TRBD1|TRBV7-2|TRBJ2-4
TGTGCCAGCAGCGCCGGACAGGGAAGCATTCAGTACTTC
CASSAGQGSIQYF
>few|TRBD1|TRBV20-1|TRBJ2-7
TGCAGTGCTCCACAGGGACAGATCCACGAGCAGTACTTC
CSAPQGQIHEQYF
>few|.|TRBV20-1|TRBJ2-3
TGCAGTGCTGAAGAGCTGTTTCGGACAGATACGCAGTATTTT
CSAEELFRTDTQYF
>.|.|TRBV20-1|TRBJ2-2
TGCAGTGCGAGTCCCAACCAGAACACCGGGGAGCTGTTTTTT
CSASPNQNTGELFF
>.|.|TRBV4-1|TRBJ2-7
TGCGCCAGCAGCCCCTACCTCTCCACAGGGTACGGCTACGAGCAGTACTTC
CASSPYLSTGYGYEQYF
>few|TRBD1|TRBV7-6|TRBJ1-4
TGTGCCAGCAGCCAAGGGACAGTGGGAGCTGAAAAACTGTTTTTT
CASSQGTVGAEKLFF
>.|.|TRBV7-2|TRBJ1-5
TGTGCCAGCAGCTTAACTACTGGGCAGCCCCAGCATTTT
CASSLTTGQPQHF
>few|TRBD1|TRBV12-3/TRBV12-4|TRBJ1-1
TGTGCCAGCAGTCCGACAGGGGGCCACACTGAAGCTTTCTTT
CASSPTGGHTEAFF
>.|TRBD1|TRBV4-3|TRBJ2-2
TGCGCCAGCAGCCAAAATCAGGGGGTTGGTGGCGGGGAGCTGTTTTTT
CASSQNQGVGGGELFF
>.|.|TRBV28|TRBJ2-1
TGTGCCAGCGGGACCTCGTACAATGAGCAGTTCTTC
CASGTSYNEQFF
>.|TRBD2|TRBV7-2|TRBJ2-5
TGTGCCAGCAGCTTAAAAGTCGGGGGGAGGGAGACCCAGTACTTC
CASSLKVGGRETQYF
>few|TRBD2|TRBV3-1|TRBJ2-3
TGTGCCAGCAGCCAAATGGCGGGGGGCGATACGCAGTATTTT
CASSQMAGGDTQYF
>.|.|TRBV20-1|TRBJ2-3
TGCAGTGCTAGAGATAACGCAGGGAGCACAGATACGCAGTATTTT
CSARDNAGSTDTQYF
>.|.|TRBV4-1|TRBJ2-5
TGCGCCAGCAGCCAAGACGCGGTCGGGGAGACCCAGTACTTC
CASSQDAVGETQYF
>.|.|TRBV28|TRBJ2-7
TGTGCCAGCAGAGCCCACGAGCAGTACTTC
CASRAHEQYF
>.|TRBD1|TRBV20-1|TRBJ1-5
TGCAGTGCCAGAAAGACAGGGAATAGCAATCAGCCCCAGCATTTT
CSARKTGNSNQPQHF
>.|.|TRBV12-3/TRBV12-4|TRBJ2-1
TGTGCCAGCAGCCTTTCTCAGAACGATGAGCAGTTCTTC
CASSLSQNDEQFF
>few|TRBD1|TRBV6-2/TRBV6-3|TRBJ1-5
TGTGCCAGCAGTTATGGGACAGGAAGCAATCAGCCCCAGCATTTT
CASSYGTGSNQPQHF
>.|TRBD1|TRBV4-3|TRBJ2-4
TGCGCCAGCAGCCCGACAGGGATAGCCAAAAACATTCAGTACTTC
CASSPTGIAKNIQYF
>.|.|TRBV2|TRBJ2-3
TGTGCCAGCATTCCAGACCAGGCCCGAAGGGATACGCAGTATTTT
CASIPDQARRDTQYF
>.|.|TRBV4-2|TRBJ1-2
TGTGCCAGCAGCCAGTCTTTTGACAGCGTTTATGGCTACACCTTC
CASSQSFDSVYGYTF
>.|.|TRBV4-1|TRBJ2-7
TGCGCCAGCAGCCAAGCGGCGGTCGGCGAAGTACCCTACGAGCAGTACTTC
CASSQAAVGEVPYEQYF
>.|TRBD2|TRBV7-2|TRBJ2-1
TGTGCCAGCAGCTCTAATGGGGGGGGAGACAATGAGCAGTTCTTC
CASSSNGGGDNEQFF
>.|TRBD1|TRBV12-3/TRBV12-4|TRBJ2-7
TGTGTCAGCAGACTGGGGACAGCAACCTACGAGCAGTACTTC
CVSRLGTATYEQYF
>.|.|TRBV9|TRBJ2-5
TGTGCCAGCAGCGTAGAAGGAGTAGAGACCCAGTACTTC
CASSVEGVETQYF
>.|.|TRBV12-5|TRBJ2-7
TGTGCTAGTGGTGACATAACAGCAGCCCCTACCTACGAGCAGTACTTC
CASGDITAAPTYEQYF
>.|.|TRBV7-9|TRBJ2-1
TGTGCCAGCAGTTCACGAGCACAGCCTTACAATGAGCAGTTCTTC
CASSSRAQPYNEQFF
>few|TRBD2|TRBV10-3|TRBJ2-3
TGTGCCATCGCGGGGGACACAGATACGCAGTATTTT
CAIAGDTDTQYF
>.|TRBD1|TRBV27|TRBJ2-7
TGTGCCAGCAGTGAGGGGACAGGGACCACCTACGAGCAGTACTTC
CASSEGTGTTYEQYF
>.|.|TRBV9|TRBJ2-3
TGTGCCAGCAGCGTAAGTATCGGACTACGGGACAGCACAGATACGCAGTATTTT
CASSVSIGLRDSTDTQYF
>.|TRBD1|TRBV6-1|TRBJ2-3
TGTGCCAGCACTTTGACAGGGTCGGCAGATACGCAGTATTTT
CASTLTGSADTQYF
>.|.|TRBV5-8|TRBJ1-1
TGTGCCAGCAGCCCCACTGAAGCTTTCTTT
CASSPTEAFF
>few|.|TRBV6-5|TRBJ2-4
TGTGCCAGCAGTTACGGGACCCTAGCCAAAAACATTCAGTACTTC
CASSYGTLAKNIQYF